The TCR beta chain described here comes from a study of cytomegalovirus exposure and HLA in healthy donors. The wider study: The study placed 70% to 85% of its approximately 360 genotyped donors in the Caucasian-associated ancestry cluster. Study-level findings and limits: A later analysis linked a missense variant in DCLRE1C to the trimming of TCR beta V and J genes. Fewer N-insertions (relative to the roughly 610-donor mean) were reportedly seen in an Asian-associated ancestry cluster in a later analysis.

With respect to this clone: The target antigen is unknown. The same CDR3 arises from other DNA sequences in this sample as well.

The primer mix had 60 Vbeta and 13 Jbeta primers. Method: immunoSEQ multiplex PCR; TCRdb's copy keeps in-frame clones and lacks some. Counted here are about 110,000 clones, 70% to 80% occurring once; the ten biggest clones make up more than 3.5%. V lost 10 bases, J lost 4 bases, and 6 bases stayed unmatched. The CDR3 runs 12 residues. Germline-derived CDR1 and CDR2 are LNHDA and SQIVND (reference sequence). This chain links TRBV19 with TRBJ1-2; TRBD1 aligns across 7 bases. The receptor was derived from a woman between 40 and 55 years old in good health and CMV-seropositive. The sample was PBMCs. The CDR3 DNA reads TGTGCCACCCACGGGACAGCCTATGGCTACACCTTC. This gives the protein CATHGTAYGYTF.